This T cell receptor beta chain was captured in a study of control samples from healthy donors and cancer patients. This clone was observed once. After removal of 0 bases from V and 5 bases from J, the junction contained 3 bases not matched to a gene. The CDR3 sequence is 15 residues long. CDR1 is KGHSH and CDR2 is LQKENI in the germline V gene. This table comes from immunoSEQ multiplex PCR, and its TCRdb copy is limited to in-frame clones, with some not included. This sample carries approximately 180,000 clones, about nine tenths of them seen once, and the ten largest clones take about 2.1%. Sample: blood. The sequence derives from a woman aged 40 to 50 in good health. The chain combines TRBV18 with TRBJ2-1, with 8 bases fitting TRBD2. For the CDR3, the DNA is TGTGCCAGCTCACCACCAAGCGGGGGCAACAATGAGCAGTTCTTC. This translates into CASSPPSGGNNEQFF. Full variable domain (remainder filled in from reference TRBV18 and TRBJ2-1): NAGVMQNPRHLVRRRGQEARLRCSPMKGHSHVYWYRQLPEEGLKFMVYLQKENIIDESGMPKERFSAEFPKEGPSILRIQQVVRGDSAAYFCASSPPSGGNNEQFFGPGTRLTVL.